This T cell receptor (beta chain) was observed in a study of T cells in tuberculosis. Time point of the sample: new active TB diagnosis, blood taken before or within 7 days of starting treatment. Only in-frame clones appear in the TCRdb table, and some are missing; sequencing was by immunoSEQ multiplex PCR. The repertoire holds about 34,000 clones, with 93% as singletons. The germline gives CDR1 SGDLS, CDR2 YYNGEE. Trimming stripped 4 bases from V and 7 bases from J, with 18 bases between. The CDR3 length is 14 residues. The sequence was obtained from an adult with tuberculosis. The sample consisted of PBMCs, taken at tuberculosis diagnosis. This chain connects TRBV9 to TRBJ2-7; a weak D match, TRBD1 (6 bases). The CDR3 DNA is TGTGCCAGCAGCTCCGAAGGGGGAGCAGGGGAGCAGTACTTC. It is translated as CASSSEGGAGEQYF.